Listed below are T cell receptor beta chains from one sample, sequenced in a study of cytomegalovirus exposure and HLA in healthy donors. Method: immunoSEQ multiplex PCR; TCRdb's copy keeps in-frame clones and lacks some. The table includes roughly 180,000 clones, about 68% detected once. Sequencing input: PBMCs. Source of these receptors: a female donor in good health and CMV-seronegative. CDR3s include the opening cysteine and the closing phenylalanine or tryptophan. The D gene is left open where the match is weak. Clone sizes are given selectively: once, few, many, or a class where the clone is expanded.

TRBV6-1,-,TRBD1,TRBJ2-7,TGTGCCAGCATCAGAACAGGGGGCGCGACCTACGAGCAGTACTTC,CASIRTGGATYEQYF
TRBV5-1,-,TRBD1,TRBJ2-3,TGCGCCAGCAGCTTTGGCAGGACAGGGGTAGATACGCAGTATTTT,CASSFGRTGVDTQYF
TRBV7-8,-,-,TRBJ1-5,TGTGCCAGCAGCTACCGACAGAATCAGCCCCAGCATTTT,CASSYRQNQPQHF
TRBV6-1,-,-,TRBJ2-1,TGTGCCAGCAGTGAGGAGCCGGACAATGAGCAGTTCTTC,CASSEEPDNEQFF
TRBV7-2,-,TRBD2,TRBJ2-3,TGTGCCAGCAGCTTAGCTGTGGGAGGGAACACAGATACGCAGTATTTT,CASSLAVGGNTDTQYF
TRBV28,-,TRBD2,TRBJ2-7,TGTGCCAGCACCCAAGCGGGGCACTACGAGCAGTACTTC,CASTQAGHYEQYF
TRBV18,-,TRBD1,TRBJ2-7,TGTGCCAGCTCGCCCGGGACAGGGGGATACGAGCAGTACTTC,CASSPGTGGYEQYF
TRBV19,few,TRBD2,TRBJ2-1,TGTGCCAGTAGTGCGGGAGGCTTCTCGCAGTTCTTC,CASSAGGFSQFF
TRBV18,-,TRBD2,TRBJ2-3,TGTGCCAGCTCACCTGGACTCGGGCGGGAGGGTAGCGCAGATACGCAGTATTTT,CASSPGLGREGSADTQYF
TRBV7-2,-,-,TRBJ1-2,TGTGCCAGCAGCTTATCAGGGGCGGTGGGCTACACCTTC,CASSLSGAVGYTF